The present entry profiles one TCR beta chain with its context. This sample is part of a study of memory CD4+ T cells and cytomegalovirus serostatus. Study information: Of the healthy Belgian adults, eight or nine were CMV seropositive and fewer than 30 seronegative.

Single viable CD3+CD4+CD8-CD45RO+ cells were sorted as the memory CD4+ T cells. The repertoire was sequenced with immunoSEQ multiplex PCR; TCRdb's copy has only in-frame clones and lacks some. The sample yields 80,000 or so clones, roughly 78% seen once. The material sequenced was memory CD4+ T cells from blood. The source of this sequence is an adult in good health and CMV-seropositive.

CDR3 amino acids: CASSRGQGGGGYTF. The CDR3 DNA sequence: TGTGCCAGCAGCCGAGGACAGGGGGGAGGAGGCTACACCTTC. V gene TRBV5-4 combines with J gene TRBJ1-2, with 10 positions matching TRBD1. After removal of 4 bases from V and 8 bases from J, the junction contained 8 bases not matched to a gene. Germline V gene data show CDR1 as SGHNT and CDR2 as YYREEE (reference sequence). CDR3 length: 14 residues. Drawing the rest from reference TRBV5-4 and TRBJ1-2, the complete variable domain is ETGVTQSPTHLIKTRGQQVTLRCSSQSGHNTVSWYQQALGQGPQFIFQYYREEENGRGNFPPRFSGLQFPNYSSELNVNALELDDSALYLCASSRGQGGGGYTFGSGTRLTVV.